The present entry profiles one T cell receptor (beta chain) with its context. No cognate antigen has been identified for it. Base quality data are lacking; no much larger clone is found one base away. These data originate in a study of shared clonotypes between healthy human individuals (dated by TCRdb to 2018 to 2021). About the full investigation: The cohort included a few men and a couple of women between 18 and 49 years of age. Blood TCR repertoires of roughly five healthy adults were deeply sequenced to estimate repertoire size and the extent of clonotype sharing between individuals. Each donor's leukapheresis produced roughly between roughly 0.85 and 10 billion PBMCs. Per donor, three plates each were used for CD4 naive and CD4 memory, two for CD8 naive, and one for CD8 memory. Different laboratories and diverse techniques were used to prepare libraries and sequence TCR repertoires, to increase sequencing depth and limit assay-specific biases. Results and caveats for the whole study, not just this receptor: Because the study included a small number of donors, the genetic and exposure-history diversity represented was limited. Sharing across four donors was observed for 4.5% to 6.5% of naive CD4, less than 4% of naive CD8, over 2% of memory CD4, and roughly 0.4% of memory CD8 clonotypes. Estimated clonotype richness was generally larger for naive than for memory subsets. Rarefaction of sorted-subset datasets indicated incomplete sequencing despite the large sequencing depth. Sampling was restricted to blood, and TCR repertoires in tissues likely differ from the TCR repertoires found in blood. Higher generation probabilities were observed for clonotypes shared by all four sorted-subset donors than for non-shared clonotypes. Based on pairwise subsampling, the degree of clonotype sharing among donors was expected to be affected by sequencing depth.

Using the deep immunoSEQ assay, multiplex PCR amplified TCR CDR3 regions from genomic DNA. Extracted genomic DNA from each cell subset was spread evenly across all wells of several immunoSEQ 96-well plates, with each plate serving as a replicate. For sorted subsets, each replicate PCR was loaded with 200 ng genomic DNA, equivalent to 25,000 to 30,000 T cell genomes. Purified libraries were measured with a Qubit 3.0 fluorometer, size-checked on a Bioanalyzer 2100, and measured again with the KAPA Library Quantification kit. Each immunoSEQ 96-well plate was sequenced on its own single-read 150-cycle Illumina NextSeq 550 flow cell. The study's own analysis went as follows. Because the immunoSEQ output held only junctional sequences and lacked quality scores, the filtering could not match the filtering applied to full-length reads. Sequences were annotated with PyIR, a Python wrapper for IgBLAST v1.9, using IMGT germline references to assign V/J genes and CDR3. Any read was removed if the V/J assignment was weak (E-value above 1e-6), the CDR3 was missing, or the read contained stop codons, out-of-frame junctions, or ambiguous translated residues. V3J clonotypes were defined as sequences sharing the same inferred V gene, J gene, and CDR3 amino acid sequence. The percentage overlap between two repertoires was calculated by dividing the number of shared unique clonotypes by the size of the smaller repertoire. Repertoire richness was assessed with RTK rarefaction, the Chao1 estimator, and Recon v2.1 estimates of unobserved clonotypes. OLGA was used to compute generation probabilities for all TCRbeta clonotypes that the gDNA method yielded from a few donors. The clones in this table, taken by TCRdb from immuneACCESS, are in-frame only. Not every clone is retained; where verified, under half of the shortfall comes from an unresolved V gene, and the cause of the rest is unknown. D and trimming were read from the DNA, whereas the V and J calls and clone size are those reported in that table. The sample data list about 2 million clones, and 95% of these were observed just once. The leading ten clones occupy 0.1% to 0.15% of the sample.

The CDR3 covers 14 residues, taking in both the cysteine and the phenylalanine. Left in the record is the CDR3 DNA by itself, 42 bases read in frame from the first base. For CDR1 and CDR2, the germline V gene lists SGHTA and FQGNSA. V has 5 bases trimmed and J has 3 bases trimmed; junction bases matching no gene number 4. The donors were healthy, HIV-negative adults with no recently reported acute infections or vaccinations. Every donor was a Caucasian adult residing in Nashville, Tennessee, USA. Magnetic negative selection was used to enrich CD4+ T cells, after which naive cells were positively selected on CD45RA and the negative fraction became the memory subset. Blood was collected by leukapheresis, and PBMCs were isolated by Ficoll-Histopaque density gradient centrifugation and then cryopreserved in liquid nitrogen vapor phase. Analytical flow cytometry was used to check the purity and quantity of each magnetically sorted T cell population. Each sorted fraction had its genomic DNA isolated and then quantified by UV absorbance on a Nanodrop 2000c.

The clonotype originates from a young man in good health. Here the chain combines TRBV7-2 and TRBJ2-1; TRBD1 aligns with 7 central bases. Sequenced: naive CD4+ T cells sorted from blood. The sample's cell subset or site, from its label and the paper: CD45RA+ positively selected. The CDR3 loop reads CASSNRGSYNEQFF. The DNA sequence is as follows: TGTGCCAGCAGCAACAGGGGAAGCTACAATGAGCAGTTCTTC.